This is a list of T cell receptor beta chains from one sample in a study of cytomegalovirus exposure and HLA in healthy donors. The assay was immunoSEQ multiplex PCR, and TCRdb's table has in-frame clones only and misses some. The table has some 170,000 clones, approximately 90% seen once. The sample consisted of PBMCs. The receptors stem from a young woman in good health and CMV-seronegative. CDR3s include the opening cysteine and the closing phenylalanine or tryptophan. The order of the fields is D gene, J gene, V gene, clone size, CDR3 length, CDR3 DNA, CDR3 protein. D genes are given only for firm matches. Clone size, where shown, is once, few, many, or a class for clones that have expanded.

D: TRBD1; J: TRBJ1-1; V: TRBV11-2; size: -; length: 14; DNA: TGTGCCAGCAGCTTAGGGCAGGGGGCTATTGAAGCTTTCTTT; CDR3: CASSLGQGAIEAFF
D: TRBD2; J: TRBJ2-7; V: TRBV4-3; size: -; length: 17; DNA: TGCGCCAGCAGCCAAGATGCGAGCGGGGGGCTCCTCTACGAGCAGTACTTC; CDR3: CASSQDASGGLLYEQYF
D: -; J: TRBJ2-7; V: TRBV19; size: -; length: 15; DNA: TGTGCCAGTAGTATCATGGGACAAGGAGGATACGAGCAGTACTTC; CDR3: CASSIMGQGGYEQYF
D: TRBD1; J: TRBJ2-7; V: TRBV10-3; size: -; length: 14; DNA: TGTGCCATCAGTTTACAGGGGGGTTTGTACGAGCAGTACTTC; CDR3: CAISLQGGLYEQYF
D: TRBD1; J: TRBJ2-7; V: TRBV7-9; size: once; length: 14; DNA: TGTGCCAGCAGCTCTAGGGACAGGGGTTACGAGCAGTACTTC; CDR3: CASSSRDRGYEQYF
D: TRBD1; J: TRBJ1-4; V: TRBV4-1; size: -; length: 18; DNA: TGCGCCAGCAGCCAAGGTTACACCCCGGGACAGGGAAGTGAAAAACTGTTTTTT; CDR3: CASSQGYTPGQGSEKLFF
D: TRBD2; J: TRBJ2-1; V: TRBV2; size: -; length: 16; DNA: TGTGCCAGCTGCGGACTAGCGAACCCAACGCACAATGAGCAGTTCTTC; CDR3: CASCGLANPTHNEQFF
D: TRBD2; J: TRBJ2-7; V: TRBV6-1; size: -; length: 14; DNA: TGTGCCAGCAGCTTGAGCGGGGGGGAACTCGAGCAGTACTTC; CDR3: CASSLSGGELEQYF
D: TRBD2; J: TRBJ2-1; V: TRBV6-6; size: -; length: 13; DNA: TGTGCCAGCAGTTATCATAGCGGGAATGAGCAGTTCTTC; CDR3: CASSYHSGNEQFF
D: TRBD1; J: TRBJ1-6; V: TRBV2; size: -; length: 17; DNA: TGTGCCAGCAGTCTAGACAGGGCGAGGGCCTATAATTCACCCCTCCACTTT; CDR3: CASSLDRARAYNSPLHF
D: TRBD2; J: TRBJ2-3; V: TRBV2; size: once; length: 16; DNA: TGTGCCAGCACGGCTAGCGGGGGATTGAAAAGAGATACGCAGTATTTT; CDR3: CASTASGGLKRDTQYF
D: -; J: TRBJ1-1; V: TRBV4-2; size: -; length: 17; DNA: TGTGCCAGCAGCCAAGATAATCTTTGGGGGGAGAGCACTGAAGCTTTCTTT; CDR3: CASSQDNLWGESTEAFF
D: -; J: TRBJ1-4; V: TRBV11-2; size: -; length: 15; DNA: TGTGCCAGCAGCTTATCGCGGGGGACTAATGAAAAACTGTTTTTT; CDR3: CASSLSRGTNEKLFF
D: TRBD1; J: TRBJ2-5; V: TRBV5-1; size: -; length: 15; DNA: TGCGCCAGCAGCTTGTTGGGACAGGGTGGCGAGACCCAGTACTTC; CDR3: CASSLLGQGGETQYF
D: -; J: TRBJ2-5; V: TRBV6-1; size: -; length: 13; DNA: TGTGCCAGCAGCGGTCCACCGCGGGAGACCCAGTACTTC; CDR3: CASSGPPRETQYF
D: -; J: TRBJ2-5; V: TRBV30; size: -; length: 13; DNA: TGTGCCTGGAGTTTTGGACCCGGGATAGCCCAGTACTTC; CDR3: CAWSFGPGIAQYF
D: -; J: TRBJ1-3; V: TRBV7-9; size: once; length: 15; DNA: TGTGCCAGCAACCCTCTCGACAAAGCCGGAAACACCATATATTTT; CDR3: CASNPLDKAGNTIYF
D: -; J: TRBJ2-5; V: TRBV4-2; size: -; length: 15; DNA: TGTGCCAGCAGCCAAGTGTGGGGCCTCCAAGAGACCCAGTACTTC; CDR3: CASSQVWGLQETQYF
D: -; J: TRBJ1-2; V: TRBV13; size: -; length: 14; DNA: TGTGCCAGCAGCTCCCCCCCCTACCTATCTGGCTACACCTTC; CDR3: CASSSPPYLSGYTF
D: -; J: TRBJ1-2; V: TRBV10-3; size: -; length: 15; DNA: TGTGCCATCCCTCTCCGGGACTCAGGAGGTTATGGCTACACCTTC; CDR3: CAIPLRDSGGYGYTF
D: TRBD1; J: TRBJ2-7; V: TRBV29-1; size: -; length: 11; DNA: TGCAGCGCCGGGACAGACTACGAGCAGTACTTC; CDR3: CSAGTDYEQYF
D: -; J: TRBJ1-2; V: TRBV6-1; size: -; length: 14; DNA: TGTGCCAGCAGTGGTAACGGGAGAGGTAATGGCTACACCTTC; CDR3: CASSGNGRGNGYTF
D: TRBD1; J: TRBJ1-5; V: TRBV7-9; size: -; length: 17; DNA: TGTGCCAGCAGCTCCGCAGGGGACAGGGATTTGGATCAGCCCCAGCATTTT; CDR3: CASSSAGDRDLDQPQHF
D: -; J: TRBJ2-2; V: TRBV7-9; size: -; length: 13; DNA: TGTGCCAGCAGCTTAGAAGGGGCCGGGGAGCTGTTTTTT; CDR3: CASSLEGAGELFF
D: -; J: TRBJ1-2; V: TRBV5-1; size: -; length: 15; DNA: TGCGCCAGCAGCTTGGATGCAGGGTCATGGGATGGCTACACCTTC; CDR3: CASSLDAGSWDGYTF
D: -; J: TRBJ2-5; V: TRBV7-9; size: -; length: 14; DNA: TGTGCCAGCAGATCCCCGGGAAATCAGGAGACCCAGTACTTC; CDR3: CASRSPGNQETQYF
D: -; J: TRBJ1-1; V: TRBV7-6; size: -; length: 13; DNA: TGTGCCAGCAGCTTAGGGGGCAGGGATGAAGCTTTCTTT; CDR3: CASSLGGRDEAFF
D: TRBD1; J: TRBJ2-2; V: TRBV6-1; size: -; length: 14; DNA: TGTGCCAGCACCTCCGGACAGGAGACCGGGGAGCTGTTTTTT; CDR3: CASTSGQETGELFF
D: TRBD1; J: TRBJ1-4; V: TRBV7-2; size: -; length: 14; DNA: TGTGCCAGCAGCTTAAAACAGGGGGCGCTGAAACTGTTTTTT; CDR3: CASSLKQGALKLFF
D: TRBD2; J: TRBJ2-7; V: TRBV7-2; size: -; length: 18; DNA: TGTGCCAGCAGCTTAGCGGCGGGGGGAGCGGGGGCGGCCTACGAGCAGTACTTC; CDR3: CASSLAAGGAGAAYEQYF
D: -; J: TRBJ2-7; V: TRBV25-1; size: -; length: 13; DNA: TGTGCCAGCAGTGTCGAGAGTGCCTACGAGCAGTACTTC; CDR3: CASSVESAYEQYF
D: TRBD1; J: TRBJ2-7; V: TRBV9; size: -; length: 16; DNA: TGTGCCAGCAGCGGAAGGGACAGGGCATCTACCTACGAGCAGTACTTC; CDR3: CASSGRDRASTYEQYF
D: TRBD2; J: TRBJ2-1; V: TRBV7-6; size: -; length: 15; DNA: TGTGCCAGCAGCTCGGGACTAGCGAGGCACAATGAGCAGTTCTTC; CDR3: CASSSGLARHNEQFF
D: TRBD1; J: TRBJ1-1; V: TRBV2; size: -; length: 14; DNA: TGTGCCAGCCGTGACAGGGGGAGGTTCACTGAAGCTTTCTTT; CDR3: CASRDRGRFTEAFF
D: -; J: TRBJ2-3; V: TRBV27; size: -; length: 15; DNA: TGTGCCAGCAGTTTGGCAGGGTGGGGCACAGATACGCAGTATTTT; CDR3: CASSLAGWGTDTQYF
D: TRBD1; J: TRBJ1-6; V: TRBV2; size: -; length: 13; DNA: TGTGCCAGCAGGAGCGGACAGGGGGGGACCCTCCACTTT; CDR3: CASRSGQGGTLHF
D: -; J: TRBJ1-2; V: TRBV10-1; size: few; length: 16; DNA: TGCGCCAGCAGTGAGTGGTCGGGGGGCGAGGACTATGGCTACACCTTC; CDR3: CASSEWSGGEDYGYTF
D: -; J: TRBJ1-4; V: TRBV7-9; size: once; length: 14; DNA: TGTGCCAGCAGCCCGGGGGGTGCTTATGAAAAACTGTTTTTT; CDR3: CASSPGGAYEKLFF
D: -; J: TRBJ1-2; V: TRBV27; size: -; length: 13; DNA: TGTGCCAGCAGTTTAGGGGGAGGCTATGGCTACACCTTC; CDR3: CASSLGGGYGYTF
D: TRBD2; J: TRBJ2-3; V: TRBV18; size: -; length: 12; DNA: TGTGCCAGCTCACCGGGGGGGGATACGCAGTATTTT; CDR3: CASSPGGDTQYF
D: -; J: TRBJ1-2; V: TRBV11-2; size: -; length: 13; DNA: TGTGCCAGCAGGGCGGTAGTTACCTATGGCTACACCTTC; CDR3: CASRAVVTYGYTF